This T cell receptor beta chain was obtained from a study of blood T cell repertoires in COVID-19. Study in general: Sources were T cells, B-cell-depleted T cells, or PBMCs; the material itself was cDNA or gDNA.

This clone was picked up one time. J was trimmed by 1 base and V by 6 bases; bases with no gene match: 2. This CDR3 has 14 amino acids. Germline V lookup: CDR1 ENHRY, CDR2 SYGVKD. The data were produced by immunoSEQ multiplex PCR, yet TCRdb's version contains in-frame clones alone and is incomplete. The top ten hold 9.5% to 15% of the sample, which has some 220,000 clones, 70% to 90% seen once. The sample was peripheral blood. The V call is TRBV10-3, the J call TRBJ2-2, with 7 bases fitting TRBD2. This clonotype was obtained from a woman between 18 and 29 years old who had recovered from COVID-19. The CDR3 DNA follows: TGTGCCATCAGCGCTAGCGGGAACACCGGGGAGCTGTTTTTT. This encodes CAISASGNTGELFF.